This is a list of T cell receptor beta chains from one sample in a study of OX40 agonist ivuxolimab in advanced cancers. Profiling relied on immunoSEQ multiplex PCR, and the TCRdb table lists in-frame clones only, not all of them. The table lists about 79,000 clones, 90% to 95% of them singletons, with 8% to 10% in the top ten. Material: CD4+ or CD8+ T cells sorted from blood, obtained in a trial of the OX40 agonist ivuxolimab. The receptors shown here come from an adult with an advanced solid tumor such as melanoma, head and neck, liver or kidney cancer. The CDR3 runs from the conserved cysteine through the conserved F or W. A D gene is named only where the DNA matches it firmly. Some rows have no size entry. The others give once, few or many, or a class for an expanded clone.

v_call: TRBV5-1
clone_size: -
d_call: -
j_call: TRBJ2-7
cdr3_nt: TGCGCCAGCAGCACCTTTGGAGGGGTCTACGAGCAGTACTTC
cdr3_aa: CASSTFGGVYEQYF

v_call: TRBV4-3
clone_size: -
d_call: -
j_call: TRBJ1-4
cdr3_nt: TGCGCCAGCAGCCCAACAGGGTCGGGTGAAAAACTGTTTTTT
cdr3_aa: CASSPTGSGEKLFF

v_call: TRBV13
clone_size: -
d_call: -
j_call: TRBJ2-3
cdr3_nt: TGTGCCAGCAGCGATGGGGGGTCCGATACGCAGTATTTT
cdr3_aa: CASSDGGSDTQYF

v_call: TRBV9
clone_size: -
d_call: -
j_call: TRBJ2-1
cdr3_nt: TGTGCCAGCAGCGAGAGTGGGATCTACAATGAGCAGTTCTTC
cdr3_aa: CASSESGIYNEQFF

v_call: TRBV7-9
clone_size: -
d_call: -
j_call: TRBJ1-3
cdr3_nt: TGTGCCTCGAGTGATGCGAGGGACACCATATATTTT
cdr3_aa: CASSDARDTIYF

v_call: TRBV11-2
clone_size: -
d_call: -
j_call: TRBJ1-1
cdr3_nt: TGTGCCAGCAGCTTAGATCGAGTGGGGGAATCCCCTGAAGCTTTCTTT
cdr3_aa: CASSLDRVGESPEAFF

v_call: TRBV18
clone_size: -
d_call: TRBD1
j_call: TRBJ2-7
cdr3_nt: TGTGCCAGCTCACCAGAGACAGGGCAACCCGAGTACGAGCAGTACTTC
cdr3_aa: CASSPETGQPEYEQYF

v_call: TRBV5-1
clone_size: -
d_call: -
j_call: TRBJ2-7
cdr3_nt: TGCGCCAGCAGCTTGGCGAAGGGGTCCTACGAGCGGTACTTC
cdr3_aa: CASSLAKGSYERYF

v_call: TRBV5-1
clone_size: once
d_call: -
j_call: TRBJ2-5
cdr3_nt: TGCGCCAGCAGCTCCTCTACTGGGGAGACCCAGTACTTC
cdr3_aa: CASSSSTGETQYF

v_call: TRBV19
clone_size: -
d_call: -
j_call: TRBJ2-3
cdr3_nt: TGTGCCAGTAGTATCACGTCGAGCAGGGCAGGCAATACGCAGTATTTT
cdr3_aa: CASSITSSRAGNTQYF

v_call: TRBV6-1
clone_size: -
d_call: -
j_call: TRBJ2-7
cdr3_nt: TGTGCCACCTTAAGCCAGGGAAACGAGCAGTACTTC
cdr3_aa: CATLSQGNEQYF

v_call: TRBV27
clone_size: -
d_call: -
j_call: TRBJ2-1
cdr3_nt: TGTGCCAGCAGTTTAGGGCTAAACTACAATGAGCAGTTCTTC
cdr3_aa: CASSLGLNYNEQFF

v_call: TRBV4-2
clone_size: -
d_call: TRBD2
j_call: TRBJ2-2
cdr3_nt: TGTGCCAGCAGCCAAGGGACTAGCGGGGGGCTGGCCGGGGAGCTGTTTTTT
cdr3_aa: CASSQGTSGGLAGELFF

v_call: TRBV6-5
clone_size: -
d_call: -
j_call: TRBJ1-5
cdr3_nt: TGTGCCAGCAGTTACTCGAACCATCAGCCCCAGCATTTT
cdr3_aa: CASSYSNHQPQHF

v_call: TRBV12-5
clone_size: -
d_call: TRBD2
j_call: TRBJ2-7
cdr3_nt: TGTGCTAGTGCATTTTGGGGCGGGAGTTCCTACGAGCAGTACTTC
cdr3_aa: CASAFWGGSSYEQYF

v_call: TRBV2
clone_size: once
d_call: TRBD1
j_call: TRBJ1-2
cdr3_nt: TGTGCCAGCACCTCGACAGGGGACGGCTACACCTTC
cdr3_aa: CASTSTGDGYTF

v_call: TRBV2
clone_size: -
d_call: TRBD2
j_call: TRBJ2-7
cdr3_nt: TGTGCCAGCAGTCTCGGGACTAGCCTTACGACCTACGAGCAGTACTTC
cdr3_aa: CASSLGTSLTTYEQYF

v_call: TRBV28
clone_size: once
d_call: -
j_call: TRBJ2-3
cdr3_nt: TGTGCCAGCAGTTTCATCTCCCTTAGCACAGATACGCAGTATTTT
cdr3_aa: CASSFISLSTDTQYF

v_call: TRBV27
clone_size: -
d_call: -
j_call: TRBJ1-1
cdr3_nt: TGTGCCAGCAGCTTCCTCGGGGGCCCAGACACTGAAGCTTTCTTT
cdr3_aa: CASSFLGGPDTEAFF

v_call: TRBV9
clone_size: once
d_call: -
j_call: TRBJ1-1
cdr3_nt: TGTGCCAGCAGCGTAGAGGGCTCGAACACTGAAGCTTTCTTT
cdr3_aa: CASSVEGSNTEAFF

v_call: TRBV5-6
clone_size: -
d_call: TRBD1
j_call: TRBJ2-7
cdr3_nt: TGTGCCAGCAGCTTGTATAGCCAGGGGGCCTACGAGCAGTACTTC
cdr3_aa: CASSLYSQGAYEQYF

v_call: TRBV27
clone_size: -
d_call: TRBD1
j_call: TRBJ2-7
cdr3_nt: TGTGCCATCCGGGACAGGGCGGGTGAGCAGTACTTC
cdr3_aa: CAIRDRAGEQYF

v_call: TRBV7-2
clone_size: few
d_call: -
j_call: TRBJ1-2
cdr3_nt: TGTGCCAGCAGCTTAGGGCACACACCCGCCTATGGCTACACCTTC
cdr3_aa: CASSLGHTPAYGYTF

v_call: TRBV28
clone_size: -
d_call: -
j_call: TRBJ1-4
cdr3_nt: TGTGCCAGCAGTAGCGACAGTTTTAATGAAAAACTGTTTTTT
cdr3_aa: CASSSDSFNEKLFF

v_call: TRBV7-6
clone_size: -
d_call: -
j_call: TRBJ1-4
cdr3_nt: TGTGCCAGCAGCCCGGACCCCGGGGGGCGTCTTCGTGGAAAACTGTTTTTT
cdr3_aa: CASSPDPGGRLRGKLFF

v_call: TRBV5-8
clone_size: -
d_call: TRBD1
j_call: TRBJ1-5
cdr3_nt: TGTGCCAGCAGCGTAATGGGACAGGGGGATCAGCCCCAGCATTTT
cdr3_aa: CASSVMGQGDQPQHF

v_call: TRBV18
clone_size: -
d_call: -
j_call: TRBJ2-5
cdr3_nt: TGTGCCAGCTCACCAAGGACAGACCAAGAGACCCAGTACTTC
cdr3_aa: CASSPRTDQETQYF

v_call: TRBV27
clone_size: -
d_call: -
j_call: TRBJ2-4
cdr3_nt: TGTGCCAGCAGTTTAACCCTTGGGAACATTCAGTACTTC
cdr3_aa: CASSLTLGNIQYF

v_call: TRBV6-5
clone_size: -
d_call: -
j_call: TRBJ2-7
cdr3_nt: TGTGCCAGCAGTTACTCGGAGCCCACCGAGGGCGAGCAGTACTTC
cdr3_aa: CASSYSEPTEGEQYF

v_call: TRBV27
clone_size: -
d_call: -
j_call: TRBJ2-7
cdr3_nt: TGTGCCAGCAGTTTAAGCGATAGCTCCTACGAGCAGTACTTC
cdr3_aa: CASSLSDSSYEQYF

v_call: TRBV7-9
clone_size: -
d_call: TRBD2
j_call: TRBJ2-1
cdr3_nt: TGTGCCAGCAGCTTAGTGACTAGCGGGATCAATGAGCAGTTCTTC
cdr3_aa: CASSLVTSGINEQFF

v_call: TRBV5-6
clone_size: -
d_call: -
j_call: TRBJ2-7
cdr3_nt: TGTGCCAGCAGCTTGGGTAAGACCGAGCAGTACTTC
cdr3_aa: CASSLGKTEQYF

v_call: TRBV6-6
clone_size: -
d_call: -
j_call: TRBJ1-2
cdr3_nt: TGTGCCAGCAGAATGACAGAGGACTATGGCTACACCTTC
cdr3_aa: CASRMTEDYGYTF

v_call: TRBV4-2
clone_size: once
d_call: TRBD2
j_call: TRBJ2-5
cdr3_nt: TGTGCCAGCAGCCAATCAACAGCGGGAGATTACCAATTGGAGACCCAGTACTTC
cdr3_aa: CASSQSTAGDYQLETQYF

v_call: TRBV2
clone_size: -
d_call: -
j_call: TRBJ1-5
cdr3_nt: TGTGCCAGCAGTGGTGGGTCGGGGATCAGCAATCAGCCCCAGCATTTT
cdr3_aa: CASSGGSGISNQPQHF

v_call: TRBV2
clone_size: -
d_call: -
j_call: TRBJ1-3
cdr3_nt: TGTGCCAGCAGTTCAGGACCTACTGGAAACACCATATATTTT
cdr3_aa: CASSSGPTGNTIYF

v_call: TRBV4-2
clone_size: -
d_call: TRBD2
j_call: TRBJ2-7
cdr3_nt: TGTGCCAGCAGCCAGGCCGGGGGGGCCTCCTACGAGCAGTACTTC
cdr3_aa: CASSQAGGASYEQYF

v_call: TRBV4-3
clone_size: -
d_call: -
j_call: TRBJ2-5
cdr3_nt: TGCGCCAGCAGCCAAGAAAGGGTTTCGGGAGAGACCCAGTACTTC
cdr3_aa: CASSQERVSGETQYF

v_call: TRBV28
clone_size: -
d_call: -
j_call: TRBJ2-7
cdr3_nt: TGTGCCAGCAGTTTAGGGACAGCGGGCTACGAGCAGTACTTC
cdr3_aa: CASSLGTAGYEQYF

v_call: TRBV20-1
clone_size: -
d_call: -
j_call: TRBJ1-1
cdr3_nt: TGCAGTGCCCTAGACCGGTTTGAAGCTTTCTTT
cdr3_aa: CSALDRFEAFF

v_call: TRBV10-3
clone_size: -
d_call: -
j_call: TRBJ2-4
cdr3_nt: TGTGCCATCAGTGAGCCCTTCAACATTCAGTACTTC
cdr3_aa: CAISEPFNIQYF

v_call: TRBV6-5
clone_size: -
d_call: -
j_call: TRBJ2-5
cdr3_nt: TGTGCCAGCAGCGCCAATGGGGAGACCCAGTACTTC
cdr3_aa: CASSANGETQYF

v_call: TRBV27
clone_size: -
d_call: -
j_call: TRBJ2-1
cdr3_nt: TGTGCCAGCACTGACTACTCCTACAATGAGCAGTTCTTC
cdr3_aa: CASTDYSYNEQFF

v_call: TRBV19
clone_size: -
d_call: TRBD2
j_call: TRBJ2-7
cdr3_nt: TGTGCCAGTAGTACGGGACTAGTTACCTACGAGCAGTACTTC
cdr3_aa: CASSTGLVTYEQYF

v_call: TRBV5-6
clone_size: once
d_call: -
j_call: TRBJ2-7
cdr3_nt: TGTGCCAGCAGCACCGTTTTGAACTACGAGCAGTACTTC
cdr3_aa: CASSTVLNYEQYF

v_call: TRBV19
clone_size: -
d_call: TRBD1
j_call: TRBJ1-1
cdr3_nt: TGTGCCAGTAAGCCGACAGGGGGGAACACTGAAGCTTTCTTT
cdr3_aa: CASKPTGGNTEAFF

v_call: TRBV6-6
clone_size: -
d_call: -
j_call: TRBJ1-2
cdr3_nt: TGTGCCAGCAGTTACCCCGACGCCAGGGGCGGAAATGGCTACACCTTC
cdr3_aa: CASSYPDARGGNGYTF

v_call: TRBV18
clone_size: -
d_call: TRBD2
j_call: TRBJ2-3
cdr3_nt: TGTGCCAGCTCAATCGGACTAGCGGGTAGCACAGATACGCAGTATTTT
cdr3_aa: CASSIGLAGSTDTQYF

v_call: TRBV27
clone_size: -
d_call: TRBD1
j_call: TRBJ1-2
cdr3_nt: TGTGCCAGCAGTTCCTCCGGGACAGACGGGTATGGCTACACCTTC
cdr3_aa: CASSSSGTDGYGYTF

v_call: TRBV2
clone_size: -
d_call: -
j_call: TRBJ2-2
cdr3_nt: TGTGCCAGCGGACCCCCGAAGGCCAGGGCCAACACCGGGGAGCTGTTTTTT
cdr3_aa: CASGPPKARANTGELFF

v_call: TRBV11-1
clone_size: -
d_call: -
j_call: TRBJ1-3
cdr3_nt: TGTGCCAGCAGCTTAGAGGGGGAGACTAAGGCGGGAAACACCATATATTTT
cdr3_aa: CASSLEGETKAGNTIYF